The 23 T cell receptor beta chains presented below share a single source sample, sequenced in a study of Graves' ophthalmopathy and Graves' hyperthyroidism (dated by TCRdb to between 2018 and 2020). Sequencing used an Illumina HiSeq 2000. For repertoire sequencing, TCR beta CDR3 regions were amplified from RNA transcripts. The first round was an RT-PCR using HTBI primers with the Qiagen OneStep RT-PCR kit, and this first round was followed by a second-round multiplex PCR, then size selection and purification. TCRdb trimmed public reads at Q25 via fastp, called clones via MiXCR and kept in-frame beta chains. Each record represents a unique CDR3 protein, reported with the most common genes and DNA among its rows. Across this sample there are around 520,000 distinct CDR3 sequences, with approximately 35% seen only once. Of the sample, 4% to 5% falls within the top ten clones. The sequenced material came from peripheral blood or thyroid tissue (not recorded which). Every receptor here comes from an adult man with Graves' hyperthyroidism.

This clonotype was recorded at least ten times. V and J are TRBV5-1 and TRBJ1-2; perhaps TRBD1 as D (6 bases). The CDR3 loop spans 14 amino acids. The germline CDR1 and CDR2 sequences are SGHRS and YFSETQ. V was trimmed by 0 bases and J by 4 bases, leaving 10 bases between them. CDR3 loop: CASSLGQAIYGYTF. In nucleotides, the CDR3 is TGCGCCAGCAGCTTGGGACAGGCGATCTATGGCTACACCTTC.

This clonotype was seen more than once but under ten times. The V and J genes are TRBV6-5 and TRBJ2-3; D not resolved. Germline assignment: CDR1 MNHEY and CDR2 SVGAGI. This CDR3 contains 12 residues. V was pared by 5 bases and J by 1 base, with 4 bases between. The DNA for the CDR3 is TGTGCCAGCAGTGTAGGCACAGATACGCAGTATTTT. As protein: CASSVGTDTQYF.

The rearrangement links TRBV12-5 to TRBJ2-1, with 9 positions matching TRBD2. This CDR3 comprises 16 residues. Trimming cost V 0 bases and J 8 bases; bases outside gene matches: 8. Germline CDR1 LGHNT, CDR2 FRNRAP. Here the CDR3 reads CASGLVQVAGVDEQFF. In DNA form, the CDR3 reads TGTGCTAGTGGTTTGGTACAAGTAGCGGGAGTAGATGAGCAGTTCTTC.

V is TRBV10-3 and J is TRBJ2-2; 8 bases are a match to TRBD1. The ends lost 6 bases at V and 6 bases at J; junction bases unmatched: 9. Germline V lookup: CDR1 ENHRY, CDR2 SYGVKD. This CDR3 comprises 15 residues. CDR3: CAISVDREVAGELFF. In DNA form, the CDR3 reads TGTGCCATCAGCGTGGACAGGGAGGTTGCCGGGGAGCTGTTTTTT.

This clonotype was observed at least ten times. CDR3 residues: CASSRDRSQPQHF. The CDR3 nucleotides read TGTGCCAGCAGTCGGGACAGGAGTCAGCCCCAGCATTTT. This chain links TRBV6-4 with TRBJ1-5; TRBD1 agrees at 8 bases. The CDR3 consists of 13 residues. CDR1 is MRHNA and CDR2 is SNTAGT in the germline V gene. Trimming cost V 5 bases and J 6 bases; bases outside gene matches: 3.

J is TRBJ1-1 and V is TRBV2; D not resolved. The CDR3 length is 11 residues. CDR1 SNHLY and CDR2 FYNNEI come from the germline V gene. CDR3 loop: CAQATVTEAFF. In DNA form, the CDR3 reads TGTGCACAAGCCACGGTGACTGAAGCTTTCTTT. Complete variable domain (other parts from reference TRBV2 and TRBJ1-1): EPEVTQTPSHQVTQMGQEVILRCVPISNHLYFYWYRQILGQKVEFLVSFYNNEISEKSEIFDDQFSVERPDGSNFTLKIRSTKLEDSAMYFCAQATVTEAFFGQGTRLTVV.

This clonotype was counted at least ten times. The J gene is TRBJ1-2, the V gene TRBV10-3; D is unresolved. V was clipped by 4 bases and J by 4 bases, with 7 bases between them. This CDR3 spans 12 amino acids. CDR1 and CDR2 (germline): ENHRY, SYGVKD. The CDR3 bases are TGTGCCATCAGTGGAGGCGGCTATGGCTACACCTTC. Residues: CAISGGGYGYTF.

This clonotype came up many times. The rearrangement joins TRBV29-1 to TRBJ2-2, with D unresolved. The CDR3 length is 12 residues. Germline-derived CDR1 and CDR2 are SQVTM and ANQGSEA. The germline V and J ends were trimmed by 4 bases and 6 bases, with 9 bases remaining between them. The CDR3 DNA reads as TGCAGCGTTGGGGCAGCCCCCGGGGAGCTGTTTTTT. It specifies CSVGAAPGELFF.

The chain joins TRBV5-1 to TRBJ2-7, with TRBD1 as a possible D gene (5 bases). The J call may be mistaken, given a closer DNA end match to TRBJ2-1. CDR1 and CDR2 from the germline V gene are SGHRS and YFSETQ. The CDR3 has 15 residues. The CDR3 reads CASSLTGGPYNEQFF. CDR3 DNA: TGCGCCAGCAGCTTAACAGGTGGCCCCTACAATGAGCAGTTCTTC.

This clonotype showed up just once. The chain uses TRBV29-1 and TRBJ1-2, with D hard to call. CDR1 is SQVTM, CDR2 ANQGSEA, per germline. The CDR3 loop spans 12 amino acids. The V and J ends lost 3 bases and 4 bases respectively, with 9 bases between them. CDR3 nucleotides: TGCAGCGTTGAGCTGGGGAGCTATGGCTACACCTTC. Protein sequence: CSVELGSYGYTF.

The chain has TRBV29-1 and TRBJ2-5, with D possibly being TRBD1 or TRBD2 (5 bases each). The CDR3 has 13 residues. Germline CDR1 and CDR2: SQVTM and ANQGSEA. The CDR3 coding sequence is TGCATCACCGGGGCGGCCCCAGGAGAGACCCAGTACTTC. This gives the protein CITGAAPGETQYF.

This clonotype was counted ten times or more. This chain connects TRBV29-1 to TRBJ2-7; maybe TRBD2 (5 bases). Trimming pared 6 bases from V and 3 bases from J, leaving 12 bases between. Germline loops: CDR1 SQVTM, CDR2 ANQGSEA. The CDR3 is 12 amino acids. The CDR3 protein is CSVDDGGYEQYF. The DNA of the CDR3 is TGCAGCGTAGATGACGGAGGCTACGAGCAGTACTTC.

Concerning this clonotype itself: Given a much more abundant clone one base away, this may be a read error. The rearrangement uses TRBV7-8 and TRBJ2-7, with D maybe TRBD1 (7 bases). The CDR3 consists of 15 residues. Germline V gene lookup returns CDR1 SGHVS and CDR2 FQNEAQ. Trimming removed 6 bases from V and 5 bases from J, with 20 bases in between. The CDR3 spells CASRSLQGGSNEQYF. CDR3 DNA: TGTGCCAGCAGGAGCCTCCAGGGGGGTTCCAACGAGCAGTACTTC.

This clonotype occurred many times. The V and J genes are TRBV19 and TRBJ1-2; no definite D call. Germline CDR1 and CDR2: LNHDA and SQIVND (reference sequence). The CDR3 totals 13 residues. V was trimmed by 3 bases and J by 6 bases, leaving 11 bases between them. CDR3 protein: CASSMLLLHGYTF. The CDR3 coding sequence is TGTGCCAGTAGTATGTTGCTATTACATGGCTACACCTTC.

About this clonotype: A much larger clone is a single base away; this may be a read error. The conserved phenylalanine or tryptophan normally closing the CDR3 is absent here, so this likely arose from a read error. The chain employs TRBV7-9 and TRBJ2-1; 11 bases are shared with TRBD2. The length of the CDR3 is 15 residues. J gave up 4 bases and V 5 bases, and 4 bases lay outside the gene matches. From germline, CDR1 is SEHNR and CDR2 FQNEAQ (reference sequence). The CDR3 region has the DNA TGTGCCAGCAGCCCACTAGCGGGAGAGTACAATGAGCAGTTCCTC. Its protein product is CASSPLAGEYNEQFL.

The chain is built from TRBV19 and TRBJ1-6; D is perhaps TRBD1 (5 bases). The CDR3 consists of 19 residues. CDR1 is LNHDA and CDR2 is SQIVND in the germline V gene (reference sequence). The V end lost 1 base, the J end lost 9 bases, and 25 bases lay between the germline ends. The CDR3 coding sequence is TGTGCCAGTAGTATAGTGGGGCAGCGAAGCCGGATCCGGGGTTCACCCCTCCACTTT. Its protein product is CASSIVGQRSRIRGSPLHF.

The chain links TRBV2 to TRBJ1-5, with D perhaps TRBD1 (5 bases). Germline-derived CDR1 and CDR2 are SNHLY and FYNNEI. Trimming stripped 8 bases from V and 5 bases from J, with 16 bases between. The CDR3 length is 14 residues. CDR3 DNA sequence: TGTGCCAGCTCACCAAGGGCGGGGGATCAGCCCCAGCATTTT. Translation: CASSPRAGDQPQHF.

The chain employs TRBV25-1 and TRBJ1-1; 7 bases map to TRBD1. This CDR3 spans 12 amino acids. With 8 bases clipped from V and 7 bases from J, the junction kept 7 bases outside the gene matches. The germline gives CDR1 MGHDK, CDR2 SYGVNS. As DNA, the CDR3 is TGTGCCAGCGGACAGGAGGTTAATGAAGCTTTCTTT. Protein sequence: CASGQEVNEAFF.

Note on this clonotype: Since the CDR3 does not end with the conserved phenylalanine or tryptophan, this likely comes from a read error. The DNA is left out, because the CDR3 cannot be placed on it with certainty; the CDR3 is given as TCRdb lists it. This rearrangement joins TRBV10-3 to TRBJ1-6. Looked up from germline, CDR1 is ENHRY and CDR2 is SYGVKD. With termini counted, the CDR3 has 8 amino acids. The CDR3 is CAINRWPS.

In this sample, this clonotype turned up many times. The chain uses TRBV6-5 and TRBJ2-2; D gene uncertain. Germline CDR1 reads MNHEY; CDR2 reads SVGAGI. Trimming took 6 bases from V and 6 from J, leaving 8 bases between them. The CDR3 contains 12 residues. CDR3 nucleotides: TGTGCCAGCAGATCCTGGGCCGGGGAGCTGTTTTTT. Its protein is CASRSWAGELFF.

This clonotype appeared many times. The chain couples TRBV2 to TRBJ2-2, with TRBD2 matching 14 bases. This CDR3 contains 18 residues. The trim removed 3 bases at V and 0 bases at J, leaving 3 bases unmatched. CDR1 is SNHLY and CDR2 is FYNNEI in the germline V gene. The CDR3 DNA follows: TGTGCCAGCAGTGAGGGACTAGCGGGGGACGCGAACACCGGGGAGCTGTTTTTT. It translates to CASSEGLAGDANTGELFF.

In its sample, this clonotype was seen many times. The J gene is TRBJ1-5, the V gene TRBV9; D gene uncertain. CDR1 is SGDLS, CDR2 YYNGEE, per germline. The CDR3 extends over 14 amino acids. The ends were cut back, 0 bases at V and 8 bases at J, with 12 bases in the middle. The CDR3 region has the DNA TGTGCCAGCAGCGTAGATCAGACCCCCAAGCCCCAGCATTTT. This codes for CASSVDQTPKPQHF. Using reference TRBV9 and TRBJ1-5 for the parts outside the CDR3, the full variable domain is DSGVTQTPKHLITATGQRVTLRCSPRSGDLSVYWYQQSLDQGLQFLIQYYNGEERAKGNILERFSAQQFPDLHSELNLSSLELGDSALYFCASSVDQTPKPQHFGDGTRLSIL.

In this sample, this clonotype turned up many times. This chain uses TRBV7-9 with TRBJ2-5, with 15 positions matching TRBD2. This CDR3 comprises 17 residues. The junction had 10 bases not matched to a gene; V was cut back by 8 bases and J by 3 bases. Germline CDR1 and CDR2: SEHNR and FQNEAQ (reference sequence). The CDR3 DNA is TGTGCCAGCGAACCAGGGACTAGCGGGGGGACCGAAGAGACCCAGTACTTC. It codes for CASEPGTSGGTEETQYF.